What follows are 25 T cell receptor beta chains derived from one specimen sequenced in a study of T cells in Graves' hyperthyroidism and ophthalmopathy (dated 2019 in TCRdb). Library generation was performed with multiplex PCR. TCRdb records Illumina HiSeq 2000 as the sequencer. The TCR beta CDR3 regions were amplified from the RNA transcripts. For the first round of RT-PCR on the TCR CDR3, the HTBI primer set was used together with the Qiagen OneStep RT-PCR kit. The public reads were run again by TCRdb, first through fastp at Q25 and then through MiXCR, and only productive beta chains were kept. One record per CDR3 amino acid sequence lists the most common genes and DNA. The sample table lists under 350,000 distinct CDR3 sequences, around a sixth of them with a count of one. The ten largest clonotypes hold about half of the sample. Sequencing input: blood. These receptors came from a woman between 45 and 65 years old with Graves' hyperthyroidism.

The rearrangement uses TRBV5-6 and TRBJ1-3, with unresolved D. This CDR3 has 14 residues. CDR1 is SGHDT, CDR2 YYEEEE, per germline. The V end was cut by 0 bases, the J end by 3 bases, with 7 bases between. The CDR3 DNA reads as TGTGCCAGCAGCTTGGACAGCGTTGGAAACACCATATATTTT. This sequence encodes CASSLDSVGNTIYF.

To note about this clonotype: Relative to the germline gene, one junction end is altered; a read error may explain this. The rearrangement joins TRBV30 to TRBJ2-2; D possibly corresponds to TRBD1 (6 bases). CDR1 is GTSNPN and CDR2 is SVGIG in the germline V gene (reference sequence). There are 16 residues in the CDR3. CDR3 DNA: TGTGCCCGGAGTCAGGGGTGGGCGGGGAACACCGGGGAGCTGTTTTTT. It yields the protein CARSQGWAGNTGELFF.

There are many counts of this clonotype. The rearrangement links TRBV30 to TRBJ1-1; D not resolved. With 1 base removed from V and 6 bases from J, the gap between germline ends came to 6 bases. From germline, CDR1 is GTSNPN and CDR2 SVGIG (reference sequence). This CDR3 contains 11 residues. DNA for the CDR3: TGTGCCTGGAGTGGCTTTTCTGAAGCTTTCTTT. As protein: CAWSGFSEAFF.

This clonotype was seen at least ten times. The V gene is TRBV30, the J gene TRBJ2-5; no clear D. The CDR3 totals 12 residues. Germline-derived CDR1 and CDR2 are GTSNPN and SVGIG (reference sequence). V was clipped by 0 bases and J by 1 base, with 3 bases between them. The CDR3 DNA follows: TGTGCCTGGAGTGTTGGCCAAGAGACCCAGTACTTC. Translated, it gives CAWSVGQETQYF.

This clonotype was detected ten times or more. The CDR3 spells CASSPGLGHPPYTF. The DNA of the CDR3 is TGTGCCAGCAGCCCCGGTTTGGGCCACCCTCCCTACACCTTC. The V call is TRBV7-2, the J call TRBJ1-2; D uncertain. V lost 5 bases and J lost 10, with 20 bases in between. The V gene's germline CDR1 is SGHTA and CDR2 FQGNSA. The CDR3 contains 14 residues.

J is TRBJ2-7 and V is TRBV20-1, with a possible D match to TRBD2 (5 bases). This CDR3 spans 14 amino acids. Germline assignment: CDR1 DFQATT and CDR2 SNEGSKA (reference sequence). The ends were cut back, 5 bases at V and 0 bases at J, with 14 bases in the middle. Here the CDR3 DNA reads TGCAGTGCTTCGGCGGGTGCCGGCTCCTACGAGCAGTACGTC. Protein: CSASAGAGSYEQYV.

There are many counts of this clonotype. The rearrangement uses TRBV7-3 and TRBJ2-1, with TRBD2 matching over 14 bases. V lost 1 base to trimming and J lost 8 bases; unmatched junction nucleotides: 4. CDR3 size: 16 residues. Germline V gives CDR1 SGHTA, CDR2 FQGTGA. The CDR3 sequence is CASSLMGLAGVYEQFF. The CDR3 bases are TGTGCCAGCAGCTTAATGGGACTAGCGGGAGTCTATGAGCAGTTCTTC.

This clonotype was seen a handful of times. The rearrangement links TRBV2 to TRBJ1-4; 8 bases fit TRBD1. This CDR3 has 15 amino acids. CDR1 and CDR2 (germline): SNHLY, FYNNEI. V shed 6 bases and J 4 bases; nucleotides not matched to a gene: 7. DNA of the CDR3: TGTGCCAGCAGCGTGGGACAGGCCATTAATGAAAAACTGTTTTTT. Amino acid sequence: CASSVGQAINEKLFF. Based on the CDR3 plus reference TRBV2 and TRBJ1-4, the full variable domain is EPEVTQTPSHQVTQMGQEVILRCVPISNHLYFYWYRQILGQKVEFLVSFYNNEISEKSEIFDDQFSVERPDGSNFTLKIRSTKLEDSAMYFCASSVGQAINEKLFFGSGTQLSVL.

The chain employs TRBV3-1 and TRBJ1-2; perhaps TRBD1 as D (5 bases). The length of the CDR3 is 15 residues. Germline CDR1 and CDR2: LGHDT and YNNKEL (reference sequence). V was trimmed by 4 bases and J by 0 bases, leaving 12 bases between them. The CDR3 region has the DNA TGTGCCAGCAGCCCCGACAGAACATCTAACTATGGCTACACCTTC. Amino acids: CASSPDRTSNYGYTF.

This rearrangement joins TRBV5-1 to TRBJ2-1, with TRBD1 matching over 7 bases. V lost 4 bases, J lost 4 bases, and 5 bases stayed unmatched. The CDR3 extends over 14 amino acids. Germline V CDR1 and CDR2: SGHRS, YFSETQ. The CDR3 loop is CASSPGQKYNEQFF. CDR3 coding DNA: TGCGCCAGCAGCCCGGGACAGAAATACAATGAGCAGTTCTTC.

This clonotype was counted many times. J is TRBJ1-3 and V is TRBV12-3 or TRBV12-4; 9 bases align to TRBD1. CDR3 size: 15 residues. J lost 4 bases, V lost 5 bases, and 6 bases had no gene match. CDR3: CASSLQGAPGNTIYF. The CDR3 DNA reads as TGTGCCAGCAGTCTACAGGGGGCGCCGGGAAACACCATATATTTT.

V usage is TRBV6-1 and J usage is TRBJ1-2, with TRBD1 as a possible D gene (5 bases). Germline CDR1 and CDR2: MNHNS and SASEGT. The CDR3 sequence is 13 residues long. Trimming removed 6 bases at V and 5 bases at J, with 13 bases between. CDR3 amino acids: CASSSGTEYGYTF. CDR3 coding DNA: TGTGCCAGCAGCTCCGGGACGGAATATGGCTACACCTTC.

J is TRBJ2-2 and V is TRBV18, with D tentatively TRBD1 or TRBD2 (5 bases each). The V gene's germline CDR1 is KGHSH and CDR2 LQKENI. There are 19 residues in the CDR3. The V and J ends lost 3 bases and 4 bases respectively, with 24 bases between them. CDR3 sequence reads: CASSPRGTEVGRGTGELFF. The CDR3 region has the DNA TGTGCCAGCTCACCGAGGGGCACAGAAGTTGGACGGGGCACCGGGGAGCTGTTTTTT.

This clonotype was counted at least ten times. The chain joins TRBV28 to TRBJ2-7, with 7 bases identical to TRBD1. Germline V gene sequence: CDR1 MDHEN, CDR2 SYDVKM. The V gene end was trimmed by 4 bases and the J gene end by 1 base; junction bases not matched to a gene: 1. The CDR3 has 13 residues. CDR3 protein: CASSSGQSYEQYF. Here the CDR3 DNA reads TGTGCCAGCAGTTCGGGACAGTCCTACGAGCAGTACTTC. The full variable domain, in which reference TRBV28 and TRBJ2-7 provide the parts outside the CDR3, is DVKVTQSSRYLVKRTGEKVFLECVQDMDHENMFWYRQDPGLGLRLIYFSYDVKMKEKGDIPEGYSVSREKKERFSLILESASTNQTSMYLCASSSGQSYEQYFGPGTRLTVT.

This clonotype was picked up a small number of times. CDR3 sequence reads: CSARVLGGANTGELFF. CDR3 nucleotides: TGCAGTGCTAGAGTGTTGGGCGGGGCGAACACCGGGGAGCTGTTTTTT. This sequence joins TRBV20-1 and TRBJ2-2; tentatively, D is TRBD2 (6 bases). The CDR3 totals 16 residues. Germline assignment: CDR1 DFQATT and CDR2 SNEGSKA (reference sequence). The V end was cut by 1 base, the J end by 0 bases, with 12 bases between.

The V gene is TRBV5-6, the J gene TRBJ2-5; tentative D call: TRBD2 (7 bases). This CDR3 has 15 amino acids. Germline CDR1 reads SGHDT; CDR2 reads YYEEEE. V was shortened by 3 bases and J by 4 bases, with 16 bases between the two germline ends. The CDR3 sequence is CASSSMGGGAETQYF. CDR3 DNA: TGTGCCAGCAGCTCGATGGGGGGGGGCGCAGAGACCCAGTACTTC.

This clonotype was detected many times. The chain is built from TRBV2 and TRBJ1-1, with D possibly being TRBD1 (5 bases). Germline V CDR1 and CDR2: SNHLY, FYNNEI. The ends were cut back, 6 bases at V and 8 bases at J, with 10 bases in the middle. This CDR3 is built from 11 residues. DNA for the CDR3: TGTGCCAGCAGAGGGTACAGGGAAGCTTTCTTT. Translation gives CASRGYREAFF. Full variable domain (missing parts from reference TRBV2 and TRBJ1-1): EPEVTQTPSHQVTQMGQEVILRCVPISNHLYFYWYRQILGQKVEFLVSFYNNEISEKSEIFDDQFSVERPDGSNFTLKIRSTKLEDSAMYFCASRGYREAFFGQGTRLTVV.

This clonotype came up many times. DNA of the CDR3: TGTGCCAGCAGCCTCGACGGGGGCTGGGACAATGAGCAGTTCTTC. It translates to CASSLDGGWDNEQFF. V is TRBV7-9 and J is TRBJ2-1; D possibly uses TRBD1 or TRBD2 (6 bases each). Germline V lookup: CDR1 SEHNR, CDR2 FQNEAQ (reference sequence). This CDR3 spans 15 amino acids. Trimming took off 5 bases at V and 5 bases at J, with 16 bases between the two ends. The complete variable domain, with remaining parts taken from reference TRBV7-9 and TRBJ2-1, reads DTGVSQNPRHKITKRGQNVTFRCDPISEHNRLYWYRQTLGQGPEFLTYFQNEAQLEKSRLLSDRFSAERPKGSFSTLEIQRTEQGDSAMYLCASSLDGGWDNEQFFGPGTRLTVL.

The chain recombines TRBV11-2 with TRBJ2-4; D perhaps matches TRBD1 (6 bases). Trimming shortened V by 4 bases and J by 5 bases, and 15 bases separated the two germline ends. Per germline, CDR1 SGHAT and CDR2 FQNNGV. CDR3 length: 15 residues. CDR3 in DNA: TGTGCCAGCAGCTCAAGTCAGGGGAGCCAAAACATTCAGTACTTC. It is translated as CASSSSQGSQNIQYF.

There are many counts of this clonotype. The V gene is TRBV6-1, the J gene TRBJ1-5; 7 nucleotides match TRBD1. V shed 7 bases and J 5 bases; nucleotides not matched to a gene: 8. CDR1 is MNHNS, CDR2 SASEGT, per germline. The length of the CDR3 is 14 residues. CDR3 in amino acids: CASNLDRSYQPQHF. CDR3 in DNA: TGTGCCAGCAACTTGGACAGGAGCTATCAGCCCCAGCATTTT.

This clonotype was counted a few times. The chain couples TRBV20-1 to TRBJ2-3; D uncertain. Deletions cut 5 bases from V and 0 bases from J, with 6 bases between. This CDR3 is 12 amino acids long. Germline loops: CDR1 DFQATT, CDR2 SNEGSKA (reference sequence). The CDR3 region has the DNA TGCAGTGCTGAGAGTAGCACAGATACGCAGTATTTT. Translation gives CSAESSTDTQYF.

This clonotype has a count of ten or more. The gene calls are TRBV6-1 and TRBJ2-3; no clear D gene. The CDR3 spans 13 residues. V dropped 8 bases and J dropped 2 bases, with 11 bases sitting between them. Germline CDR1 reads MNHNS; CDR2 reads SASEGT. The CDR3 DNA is TGTGCCAGCTTAGTTGGAAACACAGATACGCAGTATTTT. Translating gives CASLVGNTDTQYF.

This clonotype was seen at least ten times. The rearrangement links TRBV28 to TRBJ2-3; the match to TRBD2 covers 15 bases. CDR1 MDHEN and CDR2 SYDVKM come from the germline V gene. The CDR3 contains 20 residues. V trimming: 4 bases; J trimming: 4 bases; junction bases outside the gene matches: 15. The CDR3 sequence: CASSSSGTGGLAGGADTQYF. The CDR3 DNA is TGTGCCAGCAGTTCCTCCGGGACAGGGGGACTAGCGGGAGGAGCAGATACGCAGTATTTT.

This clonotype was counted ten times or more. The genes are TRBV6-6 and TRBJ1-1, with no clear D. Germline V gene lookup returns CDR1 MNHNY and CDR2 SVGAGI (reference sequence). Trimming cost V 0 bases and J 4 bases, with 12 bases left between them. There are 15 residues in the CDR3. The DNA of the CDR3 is TGTGCCAGCAGTTACTCTTACTTGGGTACCACTGAAGCTTTCTTT. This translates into CASSYSYLGTTEAFF.

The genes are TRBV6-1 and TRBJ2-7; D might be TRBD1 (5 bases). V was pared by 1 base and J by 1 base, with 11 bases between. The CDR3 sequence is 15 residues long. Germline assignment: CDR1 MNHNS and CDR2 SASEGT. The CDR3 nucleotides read TGTGCCAGCAGTGAAGTAGGGGTTAATTCCTACGAGCAGTACGTC. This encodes CASSEVGVNSYEQYV.